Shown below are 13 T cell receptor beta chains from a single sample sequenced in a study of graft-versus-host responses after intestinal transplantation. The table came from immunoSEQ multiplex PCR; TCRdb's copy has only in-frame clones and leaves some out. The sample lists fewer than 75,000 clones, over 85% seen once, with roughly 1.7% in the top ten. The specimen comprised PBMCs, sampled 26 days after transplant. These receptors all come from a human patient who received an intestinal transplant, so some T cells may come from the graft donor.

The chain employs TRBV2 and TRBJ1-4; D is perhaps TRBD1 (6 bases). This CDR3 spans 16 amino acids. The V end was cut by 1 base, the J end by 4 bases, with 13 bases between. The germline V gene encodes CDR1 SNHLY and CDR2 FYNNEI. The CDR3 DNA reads TGTGCCAGCAGTGAAGTTAGGACAGCTTATAATGAAAAACTGTTTTTT. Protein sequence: CASSEVRTAYNEKLFF.

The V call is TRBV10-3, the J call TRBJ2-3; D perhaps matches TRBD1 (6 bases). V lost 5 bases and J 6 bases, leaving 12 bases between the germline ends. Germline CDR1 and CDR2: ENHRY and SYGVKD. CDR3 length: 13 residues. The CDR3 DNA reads TGTGCCATCAGTCAGGGACACGGGGATACGCAGTATTTT. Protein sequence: CAISQGHGDTQYF.

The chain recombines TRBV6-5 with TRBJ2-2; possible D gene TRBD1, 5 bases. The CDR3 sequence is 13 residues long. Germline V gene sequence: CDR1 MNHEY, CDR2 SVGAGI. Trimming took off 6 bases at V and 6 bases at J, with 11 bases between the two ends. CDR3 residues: CASRIEGAGELFF. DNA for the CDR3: TGTGCCAGCAGGATAGAAGGGGCCGGGGAGCTGTTTTTT.

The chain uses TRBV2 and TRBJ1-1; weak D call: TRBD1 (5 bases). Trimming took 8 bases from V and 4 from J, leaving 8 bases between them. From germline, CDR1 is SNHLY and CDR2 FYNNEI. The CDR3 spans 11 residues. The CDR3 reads CASHGGTEAFF. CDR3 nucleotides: TGTGCCAGCCACGGGGGCACTGAAGCTTTCTTT. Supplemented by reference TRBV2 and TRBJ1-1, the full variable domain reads EPEVTQTPSHQVTQMGQEVILRCVPISNHLYFYWYRQILGQKVEFLVSFYNNEISEKSEIFDDQFSVERPDGSNFTLKIRSTKLEDSAMYFCASHGGTEAFFGQGTRLTVV.

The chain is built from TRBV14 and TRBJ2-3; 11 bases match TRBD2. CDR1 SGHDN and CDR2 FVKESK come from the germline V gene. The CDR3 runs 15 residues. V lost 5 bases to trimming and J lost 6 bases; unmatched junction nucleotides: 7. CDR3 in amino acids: CASSRLAGPGDTQYF. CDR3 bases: TGTGCCAGCAGCAGACTAGCGGGGCCGGGGGATACGCAGTATTTT.

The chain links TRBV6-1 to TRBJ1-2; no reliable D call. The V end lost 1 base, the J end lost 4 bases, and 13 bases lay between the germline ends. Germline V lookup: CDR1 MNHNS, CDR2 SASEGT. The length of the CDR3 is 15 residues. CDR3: CASSEVGEVSYGYTF. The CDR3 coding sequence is TGTGCCAGCAGTGAAGTGGGAGAAGTTAGCTATGGCTACACCTTC.

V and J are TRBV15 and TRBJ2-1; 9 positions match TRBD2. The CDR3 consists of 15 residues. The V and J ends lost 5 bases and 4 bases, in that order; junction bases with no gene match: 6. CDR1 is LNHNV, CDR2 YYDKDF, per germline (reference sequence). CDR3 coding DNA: TGTGCCACCAGCCAGACTAGCGGAGGTTACAATGAGCAGTTCTTC. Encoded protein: CATSQTSGGYNEQFF.

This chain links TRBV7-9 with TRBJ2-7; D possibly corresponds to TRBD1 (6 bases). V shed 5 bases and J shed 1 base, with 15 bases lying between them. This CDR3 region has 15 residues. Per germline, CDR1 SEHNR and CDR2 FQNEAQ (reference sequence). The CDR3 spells CASSGDRTSSYEQYF. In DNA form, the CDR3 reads TGTGCCAGCAGCGGAGACAGGACTTCATCCTACGAGCAGTACTTC.

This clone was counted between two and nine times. The DNA for the CDR3 is TGTGCCAGTAGTCATGATACAGGGAACGAGCAGTACTTC. This translates into CASSHDTGNEQYF. The chain links TRBV19 to TRBJ2-7; maybe TRBD1 (6 bases). Trimming pared 5 bases from V and 5 bases from J, leaving 13 bases between. This CDR3 comprises 13 residues. CDR1 and CDR2 from the germline V gene are LNHDA and SQIVND (reference sequence).

The CDR3 region is CASSATGKLFGYTF. In nucleotides, the CDR3 is TGCGCCAGCAGTGCGACAGGAAAGTTATTTGGCTACACCTTC. The chain is built from TRBV10-2 and TRBJ1-2; maybe TRBD1 (6 bases). The V gene lost 4 bases and the J gene lost 7 bases, with 16 bases spanning the gap. Germline V gene lookup returns CDR1 WSHSY and CDR2 SAAADI. The CDR3 length is 14 residues.

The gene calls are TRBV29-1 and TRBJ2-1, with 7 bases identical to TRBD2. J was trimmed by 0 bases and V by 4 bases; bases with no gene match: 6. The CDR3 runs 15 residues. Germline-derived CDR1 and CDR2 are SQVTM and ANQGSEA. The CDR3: CSVATSGGSYNEQFF. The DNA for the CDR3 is TGCAGCGTTGCCACCTCGGGAGGCTCCTACAATGAGCAGTTCTTC.

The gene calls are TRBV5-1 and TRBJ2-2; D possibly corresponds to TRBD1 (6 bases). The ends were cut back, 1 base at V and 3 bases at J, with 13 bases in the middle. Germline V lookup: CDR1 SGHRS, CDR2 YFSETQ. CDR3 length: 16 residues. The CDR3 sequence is CASSLWGQTYTGELFF. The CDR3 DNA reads TGCGCCAGCAGCTTGTGGGGACAAACCTACACCGGGGAGCTGTTTTTT.

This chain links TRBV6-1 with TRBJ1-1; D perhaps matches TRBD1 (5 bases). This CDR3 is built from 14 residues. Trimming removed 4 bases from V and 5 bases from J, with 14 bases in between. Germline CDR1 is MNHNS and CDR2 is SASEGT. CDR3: CASSVVGGGTEAFF. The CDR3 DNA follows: TGTGCCAGCAGTGTCGTTGGGGGGGGGACTGAAGCTTTCTTT.